The 2 T cell receptor beta chains listed next were all sequenced from one sample in a study of cytomegalovirus exposure and HLA in healthy donors. Measured with immunoSEQ multiplex PCR; TCRdb has only the in-frame clones, and not every one. Of some 130,000 clones in the sample, about 86% were seen once. Sequencing input: PBMCs. The receptors were sampled from a man aged 18 to 29 in good health and CMV-seronegative.

The rearrangement links TRBV19 to TRBJ2-7, with 10 bases fitting TRBD1. Germline V CDR1 and CDR2: LNHDA, SQIVND (reference sequence). There are 15 residues in the CDR3. V lost 5 bases to trimming and J lost 2 bases; unmatched junction nucleotides: 6. This CDR3 reads CASSEWDRGAYEQYF. CDR3 nucleotide sequence: TGTGCCAGTAGTGAATGGGACAGGGGAGCCTACGAGCAGTACTTC.

The genes are TRBV18 and TRBJ2-1; D is perhaps TRBD2 (6 bases). This CDR3 spans 15 amino acids. Deletions cut 5 bases from V and 6 bases from J, with 17 bases between. Germline loops: CDR1 KGHSH, CDR2 LQKENI. The DNA for the CDR3 is TGTGCCAGCTCAGCCACAGAGGGAGGTATCAATGAGCAGTTCTTC. Amino acid sequence: CASSATEGGINEQFF.